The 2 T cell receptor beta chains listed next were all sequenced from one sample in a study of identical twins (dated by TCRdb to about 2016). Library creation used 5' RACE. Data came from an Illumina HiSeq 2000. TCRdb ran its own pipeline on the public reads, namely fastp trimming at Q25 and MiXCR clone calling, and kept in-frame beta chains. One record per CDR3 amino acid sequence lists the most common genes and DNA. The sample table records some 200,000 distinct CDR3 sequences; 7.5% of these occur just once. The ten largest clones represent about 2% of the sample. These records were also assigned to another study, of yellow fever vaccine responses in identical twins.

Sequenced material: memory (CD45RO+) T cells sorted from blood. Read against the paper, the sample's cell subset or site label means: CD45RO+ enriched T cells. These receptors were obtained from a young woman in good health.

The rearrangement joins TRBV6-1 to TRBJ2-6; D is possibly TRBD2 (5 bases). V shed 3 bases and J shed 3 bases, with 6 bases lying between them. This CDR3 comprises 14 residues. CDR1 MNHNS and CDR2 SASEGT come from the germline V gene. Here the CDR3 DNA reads TGTGCCAGCAGTGAGGGGAGTGGGGCCAACGTCCTGACTTTC. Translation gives CASSEGSGANVLTF.

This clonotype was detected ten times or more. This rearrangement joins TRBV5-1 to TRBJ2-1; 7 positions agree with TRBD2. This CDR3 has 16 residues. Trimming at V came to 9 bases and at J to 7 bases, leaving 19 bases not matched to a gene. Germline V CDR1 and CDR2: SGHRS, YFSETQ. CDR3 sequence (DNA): TGCGCCACCCAGATAACTCTAGCGGCCTCAGGAAATGAGCAGTTCTTC. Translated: CATQITLAASGNEQFF.